This TCR beta chain was recovered during a study of response to subunit inactivated influenza vaccine (dated by TCRdb to the late 2010s). About the investigation overall: The study used deep quantitative T cell receptor repertoire profiling to track responses to a trivalent subunit inactivated influenza vaccine.

Libraries were built with RT-PCR. Sequencing relied on an Illumina HiSeq 2500. TCRdb reanalyzed the raw reads on its own, using fastp at Q25 for trimming and MiXCR for clone calling, and kept in-frame beta chains. Rows merge per CDR3 protein into single entries with the most common DNA and genes. The sample table shows hundreds of thousands of distinct CDR3 sequences, and 11% are seen once. Around 10% of the sample comes from the top ten. The germline V gene specifies MGHRA as CDR1 and YSYEKL as CDR2. The CDR3 goes from the cysteine to the phenylalanine over 17 residues. Only the CDR3 DNA is retained, 51 bases long and in frame from the first base. Overall study results and their limits: According to the authors, only a limited number of new T cells may be recruited by each seasonal influenza vaccination.

Of note for this clonotype: There is no known antigen for this receptor. Compared with germline, one end of the junction differs, possibly owing to a read error.

These same records also appear under a second study, on T cells expressing NK-cell markers. The second study's paper adds: TCR beta cDNA libraries were prepared using 5'RACE template switching, which introduced a universal primer site and unique molecular identifiers. TCR beta-chain repertoires were profiled in sorted CD3+CD56+NKG2C+, CD3+CD56+NKG2C- and CD3+CD56-NKG2C+ T-cell subsets from roughly eight donors. Among the eight sequenced donors, seven were HCMV-seropositive and one was HCMV-seronegative. In several experiments an anti-gammadeltaTCR antibody was added to restrict sorting to alphabetaTCR-expressing T cells. In a handful of donors, the dominant CD3+CD56+NKG2C+ clonotypes were among the top 10 CD8+ clonotypes and accounted for roughly 1.0-8% of CD8+ T cells. Those dominant clonotypes were again the most abundant among CD3+CD56-NKG2C+ cells in a few donors, at about 28.3-65%. Whether the expanded NKG2C-expressing T cell clones were specific for HCMV antigens was left unclear. Randomly selected healthy volunteers, three men and five women, were used as the eight sequenced donors. A commercial ELISA kit detecting HCMV-specific IgG in serum was used to determine HCMV serostatus. Ficoll density gradient centrifugation was used to isolate peripheral blood mononuclear cells from blood. For five or six donors, unsorted PBMC were also used to sequence bulk peripheral blood T-cell repertoires. Synthesis of cDNA was primed from the TCR beta constant segment and was followed by two consecutive PCR amplification steps. Sequencing of the libraries produced 2 x 150 bp reads on Illumina HiSeq 2000/2500, MiSeq or NextSeq. MIGEC was used to demultiplex reads and group the reads by UMI, and MiTCR was used to assemble and quantify clonotypes. To remove erroneous sequences, TCR cDNA sequences were retained only when supported by two or more reads. The tcR package was used for downstream repertoire analysis, and clonotypes were matched between fractions using CDR3 nucleotide sequence together with V segment. VDJmatch was used to annotate antigen specificity against VDJdb, with one amino acid substitution allowed in CDR3.

This TCR came from a man aged 45 to 65 who received an inactivated influenza vaccine. Donor details come from another sample of the same person, matched by shared clones. The V gene is TRBV4-1 and the J gene is TRBJ2-3; the D gene is possibly TRBD2, with 5 bases matching. The sequencing here drew on PBMCs from blood, taken on the day of vaccination. The nucleotide sequence reads as follows: TGCGCCAGCAGCCAATGGGCCCAGCGGCCTAGCACAGAGACGCAGTATTTT. It encodes CASSQWAQRPSTETQYF.